The next 22 T cell receptor beta chains were all read from a single sample in a study of CD8+ T cells in alopecia areata. Extracted RNA was reverse transcribed, and the resulting cDNA served as sequencing template. Libraries were prepared by immunoSEQ multiplex PCR; TCRdb keeps only in-frame clonotypes and omits some of them. Of some 150,000 clones in the sample, around half were seen once. This specimen was CD8+ T cells sorted from blood, taken at week 0. These receptors came from a human donor with alopecia areata.

A word on this clone: The sample contains more than one DNA sequence encoding this CDR3. The rearrangement joins TRBV29-1 to TRBJ1-2; D is perhaps TRBD1 (5 bases). V lost 3 bases and J 3 bases, leaving 11 bases between the germline ends. This CDR3 contains 13 residues. Germline V gene data show CDR1 as SQVTM and CDR2 as ANQGSEA. The CDR3 loop reads CSVEGGTDYGYTF. The CDR3 DNA sequence: TGCAGCGTTGAGGGGGGGACTGACTATGGCTACACCTTC.

A few counts support this clone. The genes are TRBV19 and TRBJ1-2; no reliable D call. The ends were cut back, 7 bases at V and 6 bases at J, with 15 bases in the middle. CDR3 length equals 13 residues. The V gene's germline CDR1 is LNHDA and CDR2 SQIVND (reference sequence). DNA of the CDR3: TGTGCCAGTAAGGAGGATAGGAGGGATGGCTACACCTTC. Its translation is CASKEDRRDGYTF.

V is TRBV4-1 and J is TRBJ2-6; 8 bases match TRBD1. Trimming removed 5 bases from V and 0 bases from J; junction bases left unmatched: 9. Germline CDR1 and CDR2: MGHRA and YSYEKL. This CDR3 contains 18 residues. CDR3 coding DNA: TGCGCCAGCAGCGCGGGGACAGGCGCAATCTCTGGGGCCAACGTCCTGACTTTC. Translating gives CASSAGTGAISGANVLTF.

The J gene is TRBJ2-7, the V gene TRBV30, with TRBD1 matching 7 bases. CDR3 size: 12 residues. Germline CDR1 reads GTSNPN; CDR2 reads SVGIG (reference sequence). Losses at the gene ends were 4 bases for V and 3 bases for J; bases not matched to a gene: 3. The CDR3 DNA reads TGTGCCTGGATGGCAGGGGGCTACGAGCAGTACTTC. This gives the protein CAWMAGGYEQYF. The whole variable domain, filled in from reference TRBV30 and TRBJ2-7, reads SQTIHQWPATLVQPVGSPLSLECTVEGTSNPNLYWYRQAAGRGLQLLFYSVGIGQISSEVPQNLSASRPQDRQFILSSKKLLLSDSGFYLCAWMAGGYEQYFGPGTRLTVT.

This clone occurred a few times. The CDR3, as DNA: TGTGCCAGCAGCCTCTATGCGGGGGGCCTCCATGATACGCAGTATTTT. Residues: CASSLYAGGLHDTQYF. V and J are TRBV7-2 and TRBJ2-3; TRBD2 agrees at 8 bases. Germline values: CDR1 SGHTA, CDR2 FQGNSA. The CDR3 contains 16 residues. The ends lost 5 bases at V and 6 bases at J; junction bases unmatched: 13.

This clone was found a few times. The chain is built from TRBV7-3 and TRBJ2-3, with a possible D match to TRBD2 (5 bases). V was clipped by 4 bases and J by 4 bases, with 12 bases between them. Germline-derived CDR1 and CDR2 are SGHTA and FQGTGA. This CDR3 has 14 amino acids. The CDR3 nucleotides read TGTGCCAGCAGCTCAGGACTGACTGCAGATACGCAGTATTTT. Residues: CASSSGLTADTQYF.

This chain links TRBV15 with TRBJ1-2; D may be TRBD1 (5 bases). The CDR3 is 16 amino acids. Germline CDR1 is LNHNV and CDR2 is YYDKDF (reference sequence). V lost 0 bases, J lost 7 bases, and 18 bases lay in between. The CDR3 DNA reads TGTGCCACCAGCAGAGAATCCAGGGATTTATTTGGTGGCTACACCTTC. Amino acids: CATSRESRDLFGGYTF.

This clone has only a few counts. This chain joins TRBV6-4 and TRBJ2-6; D possibly corresponds to TRBD2 (6 bases). CDR3 length: 17 residues. Germline V gene data show CDR1 as MRHNA and CDR2 as SNTAGT. V lost 8 bases and J 0 bases, leaving 17 bases between the germline ends. CDR3 amino acids: CASSTGDTSSGANVLTF. The CDR3 DNA is TGTGCCAGCTCGACGGGGGATACCTCCTCTGGGGCCAACGTCCTGACTTTC.

The chain has TRBV30 and TRBJ2-6; a possible D gene is TRBD1 (5 bases). Trimming pared 5 bases from V and 3 bases from J, leaving 11 bases between. Germline-derived CDR1 and CDR2 are GTSNPN and SVGIG (reference sequence). CDR3 length: 14 amino acids. In nucleotides, the CDR3 is TGTGCCTGGTCCCAGGGTAGTGGGGCCAACGTCCTGACTTTC. As protein: CAWSQGSGANVLTF.

The chain carries TRBV13 and TRBJ2-6; D remains unclear. CDR1 and CDR2 from the germline V gene are PRHDT and FYEKMQ (reference sequence). The CDR3 contains 17 residues. V was trimmed by 5 bases and J by 0 bases, leaving 14 bases between them. CDR3 sequence: CASSPRPDLSGANVLTF. The CDR3 DNA is TGTGCCAGCAGCCCCCGGCCGGACCTCTCTGGGGCCAACGTCCTGACTTTC. The entire variable domain, with the rest obtained from reference TRBV13 and TRBJ2-6, is as follows: AAGVIQSPRHLIKEKRETATLKCYPIPRHDTVYWYQQGPGQDPQFLISFYEKMQSDKGSIPDRFSAQQFSDYHSELNMSSLELGDSALYFCASSPRPDLSGANVLTFGAGSRLTVL.

J is TRBJ1-2 and V is TRBV29-1; 9 bases line up with TRBD1. The CDR3 runs 14 residues. Germline V gene data show CDR1 as SQVTM and CDR2 as ANQGSEA. V trimming: 2 bases; J trimming: 8 bases; junction bases outside the gene matches: 9. Written as DNA, the CDR3 is TGCAGCGTTGAACTGTGGACAGGGGCGGAGGGCTACACCTTC. Its protein product is CSVELWTGAEGYTF.

The V gene is TRBV13, the J gene TRBJ1-1; D possibly corresponds to TRBD1 (5 bases). The CDR3 has 12 amino acids. Per germline, CDR1 PRHDT and CDR2 FYEKMQ (reference sequence). V lost 6 bases, J lost 8 bases, and 13 bases lay in between. The chain's CDR3 is CASRAGWGEAFF. CDR3 coding DNA: TGTGCCAGCAGGGCCGGATGGGGGGAAGCTTTCTTT.

This clone turned up a few times. The gene calls are TRBV29-1 and TRBJ1-1, with D uncertain. The CDR3 length is 12 residues. Trimming took off 8 bases at V and 1 base at J, with 11 bases between the two ends. CDR1 is SQVTM and CDR2 is ANQGSEA in the germline V gene. The chain's CDR3 is CSLETENTEAFF. The CDR3 region has the DNA TGCAGCCTAGAAACAGAGAACACTGAAGCTTTCTTT.

The table lists this clone with a few counts. The V gene is TRBV28, the J gene TRBJ2-7; TRBD2 aligns across 7 bases. In germline, CDR1 is MDHEN, CDR2 SYDVKM. The CDR3 is 15 amino acids. The J segment lost 3 bases and the V segment lost 4 bases, leaving 9 bases of the junction unmatched. In nucleotides, the CDR3 is TGTGCCAGCAGTTCCCTTCGGGGGGACCACTACGAGCAGTACTTC. Translated: CASSSLRGDHYEQYF.

J is TRBJ2-7 and V is TRBV2; weak D call: TRBD1 (5 bases). This CDR3 contains 14 residues. Trimming pared 8 bases from V and 0 bases from J, leaving 14 bases between. CDR1 SNHLY and CDR2 FYNNEI come from the germline V gene. DNA of the CDR3: TGTGCCAGCGGACCATCAGGGTCCTCCTACGAGCAGTACTTC. Amino acids: CASGPSGSSYEQYF.

This chain links TRBV23-1 with TRBJ1-1; 9 positions agree with TRBD1. TRBV23-1 is treated as an ORF (open reading frame) with a function not yet certain. The CDR3 covers 14 residues. The V segment lost 4 bases and the J segment 7 bases; nucleotides outside the gene matches: 7. Written as DNA, the CDR3 is TGCGCCAGCAGTCGAGGGACAGGGCTGGTTGAAGCTTTCTTT. Amino acid sequence: CASSRGTGLVEAFF.

The gene calls are TRBV5-1 and TRBJ1-2; 7 bases fit TRBD1. CDR1 SGHRS and CDR2 YFSETQ come from the germline V gene. V shed 0 bases, J shed 0 bases, and the junction held 8 bases outside the gene matches. The CDR3 contains 17 residues. The CDR3 region has the DNA TGCGCCAGCAGCTTGGACAGGCCACAGGGGACTAACTATGGCTACACCTTC. Translated: CASSLDRPQGTNYGYTF.

The CDR3 DNA is TGCAGCGCGGGAGTGGGAAATGAGCAGTTCTTC. It is translated as CSAGVGNEQFF. This sequence joins TRBV29-1 and TRBJ2-1; TRBD2 might be the D (6 bases). The ends were cut back, 7 bases at V and 7 bases at J, with 11 bases in the middle. The CDR3 is 11 amino acids. CDR1 is SQVTM and CDR2 is ANQGSEA in the germline V gene.

This clone was found a few times. The gene calls are TRBV13 and TRBJ2-5; D is uncertain. This CDR3 region has 13 residues. Trimming removed 4 bases at V and 3 bases at J, with 9 bases between. Germline CDR1 reads PRHDT; CDR2 reads FYEKMQ (reference sequence). The CDR3 sequence is CASSSVLEETQYF. In DNA, the CDR3 is TGTGCCAGCAGCTCCGTTTTGGAAGAGACCCAGTACTTC.

This sequence joins TRBV19 and TRBJ1-1; D gene uncertain. This CDR3 region has 11 residues. V dropped 4 bases and J dropped 5 bases, with 5 bases sitting between them. In germline, CDR1 is LNHDA, CDR2 SQIVND (reference sequence). Here the CDR3 reads CASSSMTEAFF. In DNA form, the CDR3 reads TGTGCCAGTAGTAGTATGACTGAAGCTTTCTTT.

A few counts support this clone. The chain joins TRBV25-1 to TRBJ1-6; D gene ambiguous. The CDR3 runs to 15 residues. V gave up 5 bases and J gave up 9 bases, with 17 bases separating them. The germline V gene encodes CDR1 MGHDK and CDR2 SYGVNS. CDR3 sequence (DNA): TGTGCCAGCAGTCCTCCCGGGTCCTCAGGTTCACCCCTCCACTTT. It encodes CASSPPGSSGSPLHF.

The rearrangement uses TRBV6-1 and TRBJ1-2; TRBD1 aligns across 7 bases. The CDR3 has 18 residues. With 2 bases clipped from V and 2 bases from J, the junction kept 14 bases outside the gene matches. Germline assignment: CDR1 MNHNS and CDR2 SASEGT. DNA for the CDR3: TGTGCCAGCAGTGAACCCTTAGGGGGCCAAGCTACGAACTATGGCTACACCTTC. Protein sequence: CASSEPLGGQATNYGYTF.